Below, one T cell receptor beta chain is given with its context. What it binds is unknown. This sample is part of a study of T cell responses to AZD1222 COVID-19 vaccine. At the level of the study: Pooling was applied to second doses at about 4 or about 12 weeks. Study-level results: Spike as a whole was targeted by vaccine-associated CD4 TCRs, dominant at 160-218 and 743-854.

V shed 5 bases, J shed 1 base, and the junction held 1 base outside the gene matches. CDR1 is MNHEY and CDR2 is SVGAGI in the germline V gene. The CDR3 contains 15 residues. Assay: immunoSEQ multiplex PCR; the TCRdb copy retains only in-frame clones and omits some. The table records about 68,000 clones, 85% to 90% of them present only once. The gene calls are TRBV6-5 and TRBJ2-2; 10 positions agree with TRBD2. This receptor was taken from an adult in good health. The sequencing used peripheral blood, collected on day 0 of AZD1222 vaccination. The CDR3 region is CASSRLAGNTGELFF. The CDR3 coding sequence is TGTGCCAGCAGTCGACTAGCGGGGAACACCGGGGAGCTGTTTTTT.